These 17 T cell receptor beta chains were all obtained from the same sample, sequenced in a study of blood T cell repertoires in COVID-19. Libraries were prepared by immunoSEQ multiplex PCR; TCRdb keeps only in-frame clonotypes and omits some of them. The sample yields 50,000 or so clones, around 87% seen once. Material: peripheral blood. The receptors come from a man aged 50 to 59 with active COVID-19.

The CDR3 sequence is CASSTGLAGGTDTQYF. CDR3 DNA sequence: TGCGCCAGCAGCACGGGACTAGCGGGGGGGACAGATACGCAGTATTTT. This chain joins TRBV5-1 and TRBJ2-3, with 16 bases matching TRBD2. The trim removed 4 bases at V and 3 bases at J, leaving 2 bases unmatched. CDR1 and CDR2 from the germline V gene are SGHRS and YFSETQ. CDR3 length: 16 amino acids.

The chain links TRBV27 to TRBJ1-6; tentative D call: TRBD1 (6 bases). With 6 bases removed from V and 6 bases from J, the gap between germline ends came to 15 bases. The CDR3 is made up of 15 amino acids. Per the germline V gene, CDR1 is MNHEY and CDR2 is SMNVEV (reference sequence). The CDR3 sequence is CASRRPTGVNSPLHF. In DNA, the CDR3 is TGTGCCAGCAGGCGACCGACAGGTGTTAATTCACCCCTCCACTTT.

The CDR3 DNA follows: TGTGCCAGCAGCTTAGCAGGGATCCTAGCGGAGACCTACAATGAGCAGTTCTTC. Translated, it gives CASSLAGILAETYNEQFF. V and J are TRBV7-2 and TRBJ2-1; 7 bases align to TRBD2. Germline V gene data show CDR1 as SGHTA and CDR2 as FQGNSA. The CDR3 totals 18 residues. The trim removed 0 bases at V and 2 bases at J, leaving 10 bases unmatched.

This chain joins TRBV7-2 and TRBJ2-7; 11 bases agree with TRBD2. Germline trimming cut 5 bases from V and 4 bases from J; bases unmatched to any gene: 7. Germline V lookup: CDR1 SGHTA, CDR2 FQGNSA. The CDR3 is 15 amino acids. CDR3 in amino acids: CASSTRLAGRYEQYF. DNA for the CDR3: TGTGCCAGCAGCACTAGACTAGCGGGGAGGTACGAGCAGTACTTC.

This CDR3 is CASKVLALDTGELFF. DNA of the CDR3: TGTGCCAGCAAAGTGCTAGCACTCGACACCGGGGAGCTGTTTTTT. This chain uses TRBV7-9 with TRBJ2-2; a possible D gene is TRBD2 (5 bases). The CDR3 runs to 15 residues. Deletions cut 7 bases from V and 3 bases from J, with 15 bases between. CDR1 is SEHNR, CDR2 FQNEAQ, per germline (reference sequence).

This chain connects TRBV27 to TRBJ2-6, with 7 bases matching TRBD2. Trimming removed 4 bases from V and 0 bases from J; junction bases left unmatched: 6. The CDR3 extends over 17 amino acids. CDR1 and CDR2 from the germline V gene are MNHEY and SMNVEV (reference sequence). The DNA for the CDR3 is TGTGCCAGCAGTTCTCTAGCGGAGAGCTCTGGGGCCAACGTCCTGACTTTC. Its translation: CASSSLAESSGANVLTF. The whole variable domain, filled in from reference TRBV27 and TRBJ2-6, reads EAQVTQNPRYLITVTGKKLTVTCSQNMNHEYMSWYRQDPGLGLRQIYYSMNVEVTDKGDVPEGYKVSRKEKRNFPLILESPSPNQTSLYFCASSSLAESSGANVLTFGAGSRLTVL.

V is TRBV18 and J is TRBJ2-1; 7 nucleotides agree with TRBD2. The CDR3 spans 16 residues. Germline V gene sequence: CDR1 KGHSH, CDR2 LQKENI. The V and J ends lost 2 bases and 11 bases, in that order; junction bases with no gene match: 15. Here the CDR3 reads CASSPITGGAQTQQFF. In DNA form, the CDR3 reads TGTGCCAGCTCACCAATCACGGGGGGAGCTCAGACGCAGCAGTTCTTC.

V gene TRBV12-3 or TRBV12-4 combines with J gene TRBJ2-1; 7 positions agree with TRBD1. J was trimmed by 8 bases and V by 6 bases; bases with no gene match: 7. This CDR3 comprises 13 residues. CDR3 region: CASSRPQGDEQFF. Here the CDR3 DNA reads TGTGCCAGCAGCCGCCCCCAGGGGGATGAGCAGTTCTTC.

This clone has more than one count but fewer than ten. The rearrangement links TRBV6-5 to TRBJ1-1, with a weak D call TRBD1 (6 bases). The CDR3 totals 14 residues. CDR1 and CDR2 from the germline V gene are MNHEY and SVGAGI. V was trimmed by 2 bases and J by 5 bases, leaving 12 bases between them. Written as DNA, the CDR3 is TGTGCCAGCAGTTACAACAGGGTAGAGACTGAAGCTTTCTTT. Translated, it gives CASSYNRVETEAFF.

The chain uses TRBV6-5 and TRBJ1-3; weak D call: TRBD1 (5 bases). CDR3 length: 14 amino acids. V gave up 6 bases and J gave up 0 bases, with 9 bases separating them. CDR1 is MNHEY, CDR2 SVGAGI, per germline. CDR3 sequence reads: CASRARASGNTIYF. The CDR3 DNA sequence: TGTGCCAGCAGGGCCAGGGCCTCTGGAAACACCATATATTTT.

The rearrangement joins TRBV9 to TRBJ1-1, with 7 bases matching TRBD1. Germline-derived CDR1 and CDR2 are SGDLS and YYNGEE. The ends lost 5 bases at V and 1 base at J; junction bases unmatched: 5. The length of the CDR3 is 14 residues. The CDR3 sequence: CASRRQGSNTEAFF. DNA for the CDR3: TGTGCCAGCAGGAGACAGGGATCGAACACTGAAGCTTTCTTT.

The chain recombines TRBV19 with TRBJ1-1; 8 bases fit TRBD1. The CDR3 has 13 amino acids. Per the germline V gene, CDR1 is LNHDA and CDR2 is SQIVND (reference sequence). Losses at the gene ends were 7 bases for V and 6 bases for J; bases not matched to a gene: 7. CDR3 coding DNA: TGTGCCAGTATTAACAGGGGGGCCCCTGAAGCTTTCTTT. Its protein is CASINRGAPEAFF.

The V and J genes are TRBV7-2 and TRBJ1-5; perhaps TRBD1 as D (5 bases). Germline V CDR1 and CDR2: SGHTA, FQGNSA. The CDR3 sequence is 16 residues long. V was pared by 4 bases and J by 0 bases, with 13 bases between. DNA of the CDR3: TGTGCCAGCAGCTATGGGGCCGGTTATAGCAATCAGCCCCAGCATTTT. Amino acid sequence: CASSYGAGYSNQPQHF. Filled out from reference TRBV7-2 and TRBJ1-5, the complete variable domain reads GAGVSQSPSNKVTEKGKDVELRCDPISGHTALYWYRQSLGQGLEFLIYFQGNSAPDKSGLPSDRFSAERTGGSVSTLTIQRTQQEDSAVYLCASSYGAGYSNQPQHFGDGTRLSIL.

V gene TRBV6-5 combines with J gene TRBJ1-2; weak D call: TRBD1 (6 bases). CDR1 and CDR2 (germline): MNHEY, SVGAGI. Trimming pared 8 bases from V and 0 bases from J, leaving 10 bases between. CDR3 length equals 13 residues. As DNA, the CDR3 is TGTGCCAGCCTCGAGGGGGCTAACTATGGCTACACCTTC. Its protein product is CASLEGANYGYTF.

The rearrangement links TRBV19 to TRBJ1-6; tentatively, D is TRBD1 (5 bases). Trimming removed 3 bases at V and 13 bases at J, with 16 bases between. The CDR3 contains 14 residues. CDR1 LNHDA and CDR2 SQIVND come from the germline V gene (reference sequence). The CDR3 sequence is CASSMSQGRSPLHF. CDR3 bases: TGTGCCAGTAGTATGAGCCAGGGTCGTTCGCCCCTCCACTTT.

The chain has TRBV5-1 and TRBJ1-5, with D unclear. The CDR3 is 14 residues long. Trimming shortened V by 0 bases and J by 2 bases, and 6 bases separated the two germline ends. Germline assignment: CDR1 SGHRS and CDR2 YFSETQ. CDR3 residues: CASSLEPGNQPQHF. CDR3 DNA sequence: TGCGCCAGCAGCTTGGAACCGGGCAATCAGCCCCAGCATTTT.

Here the CDR3 reads CASSLGLAAIYEQYF. The CDR3 DNA reads as TGTGCCAGCAGCCTGGGACTAGCGGCTATCTACGAGCAGTACTTC. This chain joins TRBV7-2 and TRBJ2-7; TRBD2 agrees at 11 bases. Trimming at V came to 5 bases and at J to 3 bases, leaving 6 bases not matched to a gene. Germline V gene lookup returns CDR1 SGHTA and CDR2 FQGNSA. This CDR3 comprises 15 residues.